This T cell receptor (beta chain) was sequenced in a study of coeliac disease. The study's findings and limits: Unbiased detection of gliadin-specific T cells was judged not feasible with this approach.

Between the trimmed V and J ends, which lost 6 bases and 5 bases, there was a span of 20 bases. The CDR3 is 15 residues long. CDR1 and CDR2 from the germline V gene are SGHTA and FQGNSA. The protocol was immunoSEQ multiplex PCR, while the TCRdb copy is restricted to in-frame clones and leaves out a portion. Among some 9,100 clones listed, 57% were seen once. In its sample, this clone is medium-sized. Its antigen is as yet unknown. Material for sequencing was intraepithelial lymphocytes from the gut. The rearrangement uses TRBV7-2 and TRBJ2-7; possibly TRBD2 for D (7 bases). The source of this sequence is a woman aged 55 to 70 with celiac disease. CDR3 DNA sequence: TGTGCCAGCAGTCTAGGGTGGGGGGGCTTGAACGAGCAGTACTTC. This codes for CASSLGWGGLNEQYF.